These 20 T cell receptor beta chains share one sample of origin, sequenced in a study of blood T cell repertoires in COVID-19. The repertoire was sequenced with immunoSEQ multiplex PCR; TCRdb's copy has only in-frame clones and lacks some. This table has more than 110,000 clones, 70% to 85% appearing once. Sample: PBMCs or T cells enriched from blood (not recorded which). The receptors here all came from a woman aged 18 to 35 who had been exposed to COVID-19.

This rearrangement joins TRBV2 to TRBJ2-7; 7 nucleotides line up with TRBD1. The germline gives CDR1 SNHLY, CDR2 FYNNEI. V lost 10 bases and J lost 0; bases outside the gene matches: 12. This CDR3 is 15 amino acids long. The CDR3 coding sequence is TGTGCCACTAACCCGGGACAGATATTCTCCTACGAGCAGTACTTC. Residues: CATNPGQIFSYEQYF.

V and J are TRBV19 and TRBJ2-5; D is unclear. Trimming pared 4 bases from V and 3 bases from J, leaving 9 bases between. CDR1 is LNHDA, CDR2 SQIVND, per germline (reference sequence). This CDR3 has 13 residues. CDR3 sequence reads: CASSTFGKETQYF. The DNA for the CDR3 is TGTGCCAGTAGTACTTTCGGTAAAGAGACCCAGTACTTC.

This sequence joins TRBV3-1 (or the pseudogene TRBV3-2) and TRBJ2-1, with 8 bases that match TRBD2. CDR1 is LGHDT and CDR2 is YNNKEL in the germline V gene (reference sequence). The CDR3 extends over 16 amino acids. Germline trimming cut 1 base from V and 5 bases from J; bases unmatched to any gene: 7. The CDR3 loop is CASSQGITSGHNEQFF. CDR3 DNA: TGTGCCAGCAGCCAAGGAATAACTAGCGGACACAATGAGCAGTTCTTC.

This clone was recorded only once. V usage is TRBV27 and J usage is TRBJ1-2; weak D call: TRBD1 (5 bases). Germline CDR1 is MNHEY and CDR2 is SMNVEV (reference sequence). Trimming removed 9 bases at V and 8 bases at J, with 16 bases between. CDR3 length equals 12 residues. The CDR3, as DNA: TGTGCCAGTACGACTCAGGGAGGAGGCTACACCTTC. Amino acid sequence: CASTTQGGGYTF.

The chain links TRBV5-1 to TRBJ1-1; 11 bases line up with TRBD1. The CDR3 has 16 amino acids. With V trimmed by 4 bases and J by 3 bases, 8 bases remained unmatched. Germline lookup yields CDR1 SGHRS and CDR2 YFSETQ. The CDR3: CASSKGQGVKDTEAFF. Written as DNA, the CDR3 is TGCGCCAGCAGCAAGGGACAGGGGGTAAAGGACACTGAAGCTTTCTTT.

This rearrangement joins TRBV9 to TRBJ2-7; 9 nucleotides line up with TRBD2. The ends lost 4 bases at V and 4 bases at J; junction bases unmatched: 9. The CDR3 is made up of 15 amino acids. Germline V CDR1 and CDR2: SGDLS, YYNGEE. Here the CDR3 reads CASSPGGLAGYEQYF. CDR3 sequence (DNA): TGTGCCAGCAGCCCAGGGGGACTAGCCGGTTACGAGCAGTACTTC.

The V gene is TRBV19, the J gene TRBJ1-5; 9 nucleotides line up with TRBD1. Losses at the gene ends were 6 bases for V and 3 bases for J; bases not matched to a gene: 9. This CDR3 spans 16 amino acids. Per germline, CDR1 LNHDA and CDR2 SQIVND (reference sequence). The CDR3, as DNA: TGTGCCAGTAGCAGAGGACAGGGGTTTCTCAATCAGCCCCAGCATTTT. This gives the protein CASSRGQGFLNQPQHF.

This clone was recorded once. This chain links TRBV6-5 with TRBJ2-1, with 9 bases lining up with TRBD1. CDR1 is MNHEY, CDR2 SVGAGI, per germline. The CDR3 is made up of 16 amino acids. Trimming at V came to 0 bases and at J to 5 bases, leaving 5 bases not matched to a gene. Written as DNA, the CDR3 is TGTGCCAGCAGTTACTCGGAGGGGACAGGGCACAATGAGCAGTTCTTC. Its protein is CASSYSEGTGHNEQFF.

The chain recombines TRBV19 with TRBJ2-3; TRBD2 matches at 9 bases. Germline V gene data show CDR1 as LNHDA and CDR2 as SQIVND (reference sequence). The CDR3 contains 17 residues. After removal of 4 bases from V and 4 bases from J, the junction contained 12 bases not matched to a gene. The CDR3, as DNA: TGTGCCAGTAGTAAGCTTCTCGCGGGAGGGTTAGCAGATACGCAGTATTTT. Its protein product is CASSKLLAGGLADTQYF.

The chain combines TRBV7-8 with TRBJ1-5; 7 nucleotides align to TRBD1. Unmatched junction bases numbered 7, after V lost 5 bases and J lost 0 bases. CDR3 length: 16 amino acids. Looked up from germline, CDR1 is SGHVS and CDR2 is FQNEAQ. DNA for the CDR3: TGTGCCAGCAGCCCCAGGGGGAGGACTAGCAATCAGCCCCAGCATTTT. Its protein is CASSPRGRTSNQPQHF.

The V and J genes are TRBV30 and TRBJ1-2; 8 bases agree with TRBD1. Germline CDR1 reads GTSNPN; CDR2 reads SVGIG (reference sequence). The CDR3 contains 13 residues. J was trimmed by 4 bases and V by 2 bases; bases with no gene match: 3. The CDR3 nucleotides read TGTGCCTGGAGTAGGGACAGGCCCTATGGCTACACCTTC. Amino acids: CAWSRDRPYGYTF.

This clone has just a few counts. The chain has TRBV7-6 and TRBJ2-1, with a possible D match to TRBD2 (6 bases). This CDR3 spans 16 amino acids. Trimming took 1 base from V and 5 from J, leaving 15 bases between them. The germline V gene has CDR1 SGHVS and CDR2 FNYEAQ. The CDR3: CASSLGVGRLNNEQFF. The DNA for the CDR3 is TGTGCCAGCAGCTTAGGAGTCGGGAGATTGAACAATGAGCAGTTCTTC.

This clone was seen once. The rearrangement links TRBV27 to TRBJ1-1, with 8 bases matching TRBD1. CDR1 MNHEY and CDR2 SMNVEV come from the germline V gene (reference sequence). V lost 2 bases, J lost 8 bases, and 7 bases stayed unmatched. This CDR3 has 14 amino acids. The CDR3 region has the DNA TGTGCCAGCAGTTTAAAGCAGGGGGCTTACGAAGCTTTCTTT. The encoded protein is CASSLKQGAYEAFF.

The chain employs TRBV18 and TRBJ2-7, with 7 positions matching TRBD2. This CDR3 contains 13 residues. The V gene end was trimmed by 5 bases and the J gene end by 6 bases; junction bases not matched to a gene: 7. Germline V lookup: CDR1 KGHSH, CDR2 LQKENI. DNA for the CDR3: TGTGCCAGCTCAGCACTAGCGACTAGCGAGCAGTACTTC. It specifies CASSALATSEQYF.

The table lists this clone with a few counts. Written as DNA, the CDR3 is TGTGCCAGCAGAACCATATCCGGGACTAGCGGGAGCAATGAGCAGTTCTTC. Translation: CASRTISGTSGSNEQFF. The V gene is TRBV27, the J gene TRBJ2-1; 14 bases fit TRBD2. The CDR3 contains 17 residues. CDR1 MNHEY and CDR2 SMNVEV come from the germline V gene (reference sequence). V gave up 6 bases and J gave up 6 bases; unmatched junction bases: 10.

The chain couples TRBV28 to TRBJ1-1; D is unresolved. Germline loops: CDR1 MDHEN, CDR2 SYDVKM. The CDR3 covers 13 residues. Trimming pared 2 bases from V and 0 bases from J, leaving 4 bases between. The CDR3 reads CASSLVVNTEAFF. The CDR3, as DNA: TGTGCCAGCAGTTTAGTAGTGAACACTGAAGCTTTCTTT.

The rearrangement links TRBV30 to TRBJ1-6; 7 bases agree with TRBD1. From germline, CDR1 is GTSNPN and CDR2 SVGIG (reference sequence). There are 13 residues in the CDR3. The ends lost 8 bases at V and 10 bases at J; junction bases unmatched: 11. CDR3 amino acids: CAVGQQVRSPLHF. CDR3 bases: TGTGCCGTGGGACAGCAAGTTCGCTCACCCCTCCACTTT.

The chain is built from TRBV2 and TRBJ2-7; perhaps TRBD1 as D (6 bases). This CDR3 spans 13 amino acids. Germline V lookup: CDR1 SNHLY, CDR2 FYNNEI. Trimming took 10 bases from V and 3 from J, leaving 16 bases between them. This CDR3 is CATNRDINYEQYF. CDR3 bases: TGTGCCACAAACAGGGACATCAACTACGAGCAGTACTTC.

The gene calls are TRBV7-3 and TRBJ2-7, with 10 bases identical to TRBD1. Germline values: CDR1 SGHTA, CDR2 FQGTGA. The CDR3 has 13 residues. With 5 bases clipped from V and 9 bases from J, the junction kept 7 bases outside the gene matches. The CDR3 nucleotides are TGTGCCAGCAGCCCCGACAGGGGGCATGTGCAGTACTTC. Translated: CASSPDRGHVQYF.

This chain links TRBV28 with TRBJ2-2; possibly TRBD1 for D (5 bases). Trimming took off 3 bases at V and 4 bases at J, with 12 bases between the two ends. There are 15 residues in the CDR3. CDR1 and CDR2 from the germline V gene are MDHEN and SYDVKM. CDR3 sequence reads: CASSFWQGGTGELFF. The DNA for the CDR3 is TGTGCCAGCAGTTTTTGGCAGGGCGGCACCGGGGAGCTGTTTTTT.